The source of this TCR beta chain is a study of blood T cell repertoires in COVID-19. Repertoires were generated with immunoSEQ multiplex PCR, while TCRdb's copy carries only in-frame clones and drops some. Altogether about 210,000 clones are present, 87% being singletons, with the ten largest covering 5.5% to 7.5%. Between the trimmed V and J ends, which lost 4 bases and 5 bases, there was a span of 9 bases. In germline, CDR1 is SGDLS, CDR2 YYNGEE. The length of the CDR3 is 12 residues. In this sample, this clone turned up once. Other nucleotide sequences in the sample specify the same CDR3. The chain uses TRBV9 and TRBJ1-1; the D is unclear. The sample consisted of peripheral blood. The sequence derives from a man between 60 and 70 years old who had recovered from COVID-19. The CDR3 is CASSPRETEAFF. As DNA, the CDR3 is TGTGCCAGCAGCCCCCGGGAGACTGAAGCTTTCTTT.